A single sample is the source of the 23 T cell receptor beta chains below, sequenced in a study of cytomegalovirus exposure and HLA in healthy donors. Amplification used 60 Vbeta primers and 13 Jbeta primers. Sequencing used immunoSEQ multiplex PCR; TCRdb keeps in-frame clones, though not all of them. Of over 150,000 clones detected, roughly 80% appear once; the ten largest clones hold almost 7%. Material for sequencing was PBMCs. The source is a man under 40 in good health and CMV-seropositive.

This chain links TRBV6-1 with TRBJ2-1, with D unresolved. CDR1 and CDR2 from the germline V gene are MNHNS and SASEGT. The ends were cut back, 4 bases at V and 6 bases at J, with 10 bases in the middle. CDR3 length: 13 residues. The CDR3 region is CASSVVRFNEQFF. CDR3 bases: TGTGCCAGCAGTGTCGTCAGATTCAATGAGCAGTTCTTC.

V is TRBV10-3 and J is TRBJ1-2; TRBD1 might be the D (5 bases). Germline-derived CDR1 and CDR2 are ENHRY and SYGVKD. V was shortened by 6 bases and J by 1 base, with 9 bases between the two germline ends. This CDR3 contains 13 residues. The CDR3 region has the DNA TGTGCCATCAGCCCAGACAGTAACTATGGCTACACCTTC. This encodes CAISPDSNYGYTF.

This rearrangement joins TRBV27 to TRBJ1-2; TRBD1 agrees at 7 bases. Germline loops: CDR1 MNHEY, CDR2 SMNVEV (reference sequence). V shed 3 bases, J shed 4 bases, and the junction held 8 bases outside the gene matches. CDR3 length: 15 amino acids. The DNA for the CDR3 is TGTGCCAGCAGTTTCTCCGGGACAGCTGGCTATGGCTACACCTTC. This gives the protein CASSFSGTAGYGYTF.

The chain employs TRBV9 and TRBJ2-1; 8 bases are shared with TRBD1. V lost 5 bases to trimming and J lost 4 bases; unmatched junction nucleotides: 8. Germline V lookup: CDR1 SGDLS, CDR2 YYNGEE. The CDR3 spans 15 residues. The CDR3 protein is CASSLQGASYNEQFF. As DNA, the CDR3 is TGTGCCAGCAGTCTTCAGGGGGCTTCTTACAATGAGCAGTTCTTC.

V gene TRBV2 combines with J gene TRBJ2-1; 8 bases align to TRBD2. With 7 bases clipped from V and 6 bases from J, the junction kept 5 bases outside the gene matches. This CDR3 region has 13 residues. From germline, CDR1 is SNHLY and CDR2 FYNNEI. The CDR3 region is CASMSLAGNEQFF. The CDR3 nucleotides read TGTGCCAGCATGTCTCTAGCGGGCAATGAGCAGTTCTTC.

This clone was seen a handful of times. The gene calls are TRBV6-1 and TRBJ1-1; tentatively, D is TRBD1 (5 bases). The length of the CDR3 is 13 residues. Trimming pared 6 bases from V and 6 bases from J, leaving 14 bases between. CDR1 is MNHNS, CDR2 SASEGT, per germline. This chain's CDR3 is CASRGAQGAEAFF. The DNA of the CDR3 is TGTGCCAGCAGAGGGGCCCAGGGCGCTGAAGCTTTCTTT.

A remark on this clone: This same CDR3 is encoded by further DNA sequences in the sample. The gene calls are TRBV12-5 and TRBJ1-1, with unresolved D. In germline, CDR1 is LGHNT, CDR2 FRNRAP. The germline V and J ends were trimmed by 1 base and 1 base, with 7 bases remaining between them. The CDR3 length is 14 residues. CDR3: CASGLGAGNTEAFF. The CDR3 region has the DNA TGTGCTAGTGGTTTGGGGGCTGGGAACACTGAAGCTTTCTTT.

The count of this clone is one. This sequence joins TRBV7-9 and TRBJ2-2; 9 nucleotides line up with TRBD1. Germline CDR1 is SEHNR and CDR2 is FQNEAQ (reference sequence). After removal of 3 bases from V and 0 bases from J, the junction contained 5 bases not matched to a gene. This CDR3 contains 17 residues. The CDR3 region has the DNA TGTGCCAGCAGCTTTAAACAGGGGGCAGCGAACACCGGGGAGCTGTTTTTT. The encoded protein is CASSFKQGAANTGELFF.

The CDR3 DNA sequence: TGTGCCAGCACCGTTGAGCGGGGTGGGGCCTACGAGCAGTACTTC. It encodes CASTVERGGAYEQYF. The J gene is TRBJ2-7, the V gene TRBV7-2, with TRBD2 matching 7 bases. In germline, CDR1 is SGHTA, CDR2 FQGNSA. The CDR3 has 15 amino acids. After removal of 7 bases from V and 2 bases from J, the junction contained 11 bases not matched to a gene.

CDR3 region: CASSSRQGAVEKLFF. The CDR3 DNA reads TGTGCCAGCAGTTCCCGACAGGGGGCGGTTGAAAAACTGTTTTTT. J is TRBJ1-4 and V is TRBV27, with 10 bases aligning to TRBD1. The CDR3 loop spans 15 amino acids. The germline gives CDR1 MNHEY, CDR2 SMNVEV (reference sequence). J gave up 7 bases and V 4 bases, and 6 bases lay outside the gene matches.

As concerns this clone: One end of the junction does not line up with germline, which may come from a read error. J is TRBJ1-1 and V is TRBV7-9; no reliable D call. The CDR3 is made up of 14 amino acids. Germline loops: CDR1 SEHNR, CDR2 FQNEAQ (reference sequence). For the CDR3, the DNA is TGTTCCAGCAGCTTAGGCGGGGTAGGCACTGAAGCTTTCTTT. This translates into CSSSLGGVGTEAFF.

The rearrangement links TRBV21-1 to TRBJ1-1; the table calls TRBD1, which could not be checked here. TRBV21-1 is reported as a pseudogene. The CDR3 length is 15 residues. The CDR3: CASSKVPGHTTEAFF. CDR3 nucleotide sequence: TGTGCCAGCAGCAAAGTTCCGGGACATACTACCGAAGCTTTCTTT.

The rearrangement joins TRBV5-3 to TRBJ2-7; D is perhaps TRBD1 (6 bases). TRBV5-3 is an ORF for which the function is uncertain. Trimming took 5 bases from V and 3 from J, leaving 9 bases between them. This CDR3 has 12 residues. CDR3 sequence (DNA): TGTGCCAGAAGAAGACAGGACTACGAGCAGTACTTC. This codes for CARRRQDYEQYF.

This clone has a handful of counts. The chain is built from TRBV6-1 and TRBJ2-5; D is undetermined. CDR1 is MNHNS and CDR2 is SASEGT in the germline V gene. The CDR3 is 12 residues long. The germline V and J ends were trimmed by 8 bases and 5 bases, with 12 bases remaining between them. CDR3 DNA: TGTGCCAGCGGAGTGGCTAAGGAGACCCAGTACTTC. This sequence encodes CASGVAKETQYF.

The V and J genes are TRBV19 and TRBJ2-5; 14 positions match TRBD2. This CDR3 is built from 16 residues. Trimming cost V 7 bases and J 4 bases; bases outside gene matches: 8. From germline, CDR1 is LNHDA and CDR2 SQIVND (reference sequence). The CDR3 sequence: CASTTPGLAGVETQYF. For the CDR3, the DNA is TGTGCCAGTACAACGCCGGGACTAGCGGGAGTAGAGACCCAGTACTTC.

Regarding this clone: The same CDR3 arises from other DNA sequences in this sample as well. The chain uses TRBV4-3 and TRBJ2-2; 10 positions agree with TRBD2. V was clipped by 3 bases and J by 1 base; unmatched bases: 2. CDR3 length: 16 residues. From germline, CDR1 is LGHNA and CDR2 YSLEER. The DNA of the CDR3 is TGCGCCAGCAGCCATGCTAGCGGGGGGAACACCGGGGAGCTGTTTTTT. Protein sequence: CASSHASGGNTGELFF.

The chain joins TRBV4-1 to TRBJ2-3; 10 positions agree with TRBD2. The CDR3 sequence is 16 residues long. The junction had 5 bases not matched to a gene; V was cut back by 4 bases and J by 1 base. The V gene's germline CDR1 is MGHRA and CDR2 YSYEKL. In nucleotides, the CDR3 is TGCGCCAGCAGCCCCCTAGCGGGGGAGGGCACAGATACGCAGTATTTT. Its translation is CASSPLAGEGTDTQYF.

As for this clone: Other DNA sequences in this sample translate to the same CDR3. The V and J genes are TRBV25-1 and TRBJ1-1, with D possibly being TRBD1 (6 bases). Germline CDR1 and CDR2: MGHDK and SYGVNS. The CDR3 loop spans 14 amino acids. Trimming shortened V by 6 bases and J by 1 base, and 12 bases separated the two germline ends. The CDR3 sequence: CASRETGWNTEAFF. In DNA, the CDR3 is TGTGCCAGCAGGGAAACAGGGTGGAACACTGAAGCTTTCTTT.

The gene calls are TRBV5-1 and TRBJ2-1, with 14 nucleotides matching TRBD2. The trim removed 1 base at V and 6 bases at J, leaving 3 bases unmatched. Germline V gives CDR1 SGHRS, CDR2 YFSETQ. This CDR3 comprises 16 residues. CDR3 DNA: TGCGCCAGCAGCTTGAGACTAGCGGGAGGGTCCAATGAGCAGTTCTTC. Protein: CASSLRLAGGSNEQFF.

This clone was detected once. This chain connects TRBV10-3 to TRBJ2-7; a weak D match, TRBD2 (6 bases). V gave up 5 bases and J gave up 1 base, with 9 bases separating them. Looked up from germline, CDR1 is ENHRY and CDR2 is SYGVKD. This CDR3 comprises 13 residues. CDR3 region: CAISSSASYEQYF. For the CDR3, the DNA is TGTGCCATCAGTTCTAGCGCGTCCTACGAGCAGTACTTC.

This clone came up a few times. The chain links TRBV27 to TRBJ1-2; D ambiguous. V was shortened by 2 bases and J by 3 bases, with 7 bases between the two germline ends. This CDR3 region has 13 residues. Germline V gene sequence: CDR1 MNHEY, CDR2 SMNVEV (reference sequence). In DNA, the CDR3 is TGTGCCAGCAGTTTAACAGTCTACTATGGCTACACCTTC. Translating gives CASSLTVYYGYTF.

This clone appeared once. The genes are TRBV19 and TRBJ2-5, with 9 bases aligning to TRBD2. The CDR3 consists of 15 residues. CDR1 and CDR2 from the germline V gene are LNHDA and SQIVND (reference sequence). The V gene end was trimmed by 6 bases and the J gene end by 2 bases; junction bases not matched to a gene: 7. The CDR3 is CASSPLAGTQETQYF. The CDR3 DNA reads TGTGCCAGTAGCCCTCTAGCGGGGACTCAAGAGACCCAGTACTTC.

About this clone itself: This same CDR3 is encoded by further DNA sequences in the sample. V is TRBV5-6 and J is TRBJ2-2; weak D call: TRBD1 (6 bases). There are 14 residues in the CDR3. Germline V CDR1 and CDR2: SGHDT, YYEEEE. The V and J ends lost 0 bases and 6 bases respectively, with 9 bases between them. DNA of the CDR3: TGTGCCAGCAGCTTGGTTGAGGGGGCCGGGGAGCTGTTTTTT. Protein: CASSLVEGAGELFF.